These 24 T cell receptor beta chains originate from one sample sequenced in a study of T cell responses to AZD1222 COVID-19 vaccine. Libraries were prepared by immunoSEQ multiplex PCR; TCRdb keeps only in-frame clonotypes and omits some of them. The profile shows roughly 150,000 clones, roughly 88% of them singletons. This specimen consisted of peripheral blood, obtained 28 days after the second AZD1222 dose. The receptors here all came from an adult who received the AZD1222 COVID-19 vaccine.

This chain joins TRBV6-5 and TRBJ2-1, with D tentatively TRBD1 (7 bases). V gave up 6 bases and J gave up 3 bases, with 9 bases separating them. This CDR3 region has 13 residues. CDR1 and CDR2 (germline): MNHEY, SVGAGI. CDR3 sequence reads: CASRRDSYNEQFF. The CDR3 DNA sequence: TGTGCCAGCAGGCGGGACAGCTACAATGAGCAGTTCTTC.

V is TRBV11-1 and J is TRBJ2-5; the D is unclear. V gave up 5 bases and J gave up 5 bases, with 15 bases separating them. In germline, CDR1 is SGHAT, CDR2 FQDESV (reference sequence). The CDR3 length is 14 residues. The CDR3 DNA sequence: TGTGCCAGCAGCCCCGACCCGGTGGGGGAGACCCAGTACTTC. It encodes CASSPDPVGETQYF. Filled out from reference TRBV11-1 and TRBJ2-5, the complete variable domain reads EAEVAQSPRYKITEKSQAVAFWCDPISGHATLYWYRQILGQGPELLVQFQDESVVDDSQLPKDRFSAERLKGVDSTLKIQPAELGDSAMYLCASSPDPVGETQYFGPGTRLLVL.

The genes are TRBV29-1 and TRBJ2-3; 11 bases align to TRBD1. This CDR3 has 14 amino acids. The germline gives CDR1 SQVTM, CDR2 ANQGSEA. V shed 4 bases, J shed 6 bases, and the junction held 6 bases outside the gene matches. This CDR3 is CSVGDRGVVDTQYF. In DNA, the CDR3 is TGCAGCGTTGGGGACAGGGGGGTGGTCGATACGCAGTATTTT.

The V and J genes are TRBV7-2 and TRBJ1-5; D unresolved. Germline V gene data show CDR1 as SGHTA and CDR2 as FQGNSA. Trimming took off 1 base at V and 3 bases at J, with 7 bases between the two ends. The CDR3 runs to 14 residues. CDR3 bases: TGTGCCAGCAGCTTAGACCCGGTCAATCAGCCCCAGCATTTT. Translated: CASSLDPVNQPQHF. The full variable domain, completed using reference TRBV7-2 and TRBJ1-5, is GAGVSQSPSNKVTEKGKDVELRCDPISGHTALYWYRQSLGQGLEFLIYFQGNSAPDKSGLPSDRFSAERTGGSVSTLTIQRTQQEDSAVYLCASSLDPVNQPQHFGDGTRLSIL.

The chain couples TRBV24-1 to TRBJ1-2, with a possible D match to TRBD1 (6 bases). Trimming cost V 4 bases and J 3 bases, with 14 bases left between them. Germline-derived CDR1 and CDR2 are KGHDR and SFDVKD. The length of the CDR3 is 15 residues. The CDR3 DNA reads TGTGCCACCAGTGAAAAGGCAGGGGAGGACTATGGCTACACCTTC. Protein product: CATSEKAGEDYGYTF.

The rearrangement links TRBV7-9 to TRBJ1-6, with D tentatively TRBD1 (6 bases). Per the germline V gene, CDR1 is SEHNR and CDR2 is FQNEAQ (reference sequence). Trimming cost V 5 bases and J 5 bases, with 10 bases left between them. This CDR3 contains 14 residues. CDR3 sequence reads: CASSPGQNNSPLHF. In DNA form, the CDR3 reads TGTGCCAGCAGCCCGGGACAAAATAATTCACCCCTCCACTTT.

The CDR3 reads CASREDRAIYEQYF. Here the CDR3 DNA reads TGTGCCAGCAGGGAGGACAGGGCAATCTACGAGCAGTACTTC. The chain recombines TRBV6-5 with TRBJ2-7, with TRBD1 matching 8 bases. Germline V gene sequence: CDR1 MNHEY, CDR2 SVGAGI. CDR3 length equals 14 residues. The V gene end was trimmed by 6 bases and the J gene end by 3 bases; junction bases not matched to a gene: 7.

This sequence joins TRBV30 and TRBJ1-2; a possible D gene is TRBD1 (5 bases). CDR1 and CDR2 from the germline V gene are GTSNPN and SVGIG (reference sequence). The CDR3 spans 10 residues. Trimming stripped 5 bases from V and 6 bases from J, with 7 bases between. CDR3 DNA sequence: TGTGCCTGGCAGGGACATGGCTACACCTTC. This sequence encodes CAWQGHGYTF.

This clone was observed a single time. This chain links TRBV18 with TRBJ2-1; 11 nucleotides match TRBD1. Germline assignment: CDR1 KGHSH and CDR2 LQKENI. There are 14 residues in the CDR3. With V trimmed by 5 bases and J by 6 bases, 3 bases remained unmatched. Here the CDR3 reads CASSGQGAVNEQFF. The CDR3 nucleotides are TGTGCCAGCTCAGGACAGGGGGCGGTCAATGAGCAGTTCTTC.

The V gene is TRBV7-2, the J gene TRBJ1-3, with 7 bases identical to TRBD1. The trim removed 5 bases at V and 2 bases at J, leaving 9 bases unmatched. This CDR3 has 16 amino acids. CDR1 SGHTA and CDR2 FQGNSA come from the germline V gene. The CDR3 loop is CASSPRQGATGNTIYF. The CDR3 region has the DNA TGTGCCAGCAGCCCCAGACAGGGAGCGACTGGAAACACCATATATTTT.

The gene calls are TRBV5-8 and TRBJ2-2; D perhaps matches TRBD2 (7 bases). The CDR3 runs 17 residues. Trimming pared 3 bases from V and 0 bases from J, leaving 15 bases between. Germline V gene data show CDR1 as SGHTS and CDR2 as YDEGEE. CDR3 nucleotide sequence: TGTGCCAGCAGCTCGGGGGGCGGTCGGGCGAACACCGGGGAGCTGTTTTTT. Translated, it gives CASSSGGGRANTGELFF.

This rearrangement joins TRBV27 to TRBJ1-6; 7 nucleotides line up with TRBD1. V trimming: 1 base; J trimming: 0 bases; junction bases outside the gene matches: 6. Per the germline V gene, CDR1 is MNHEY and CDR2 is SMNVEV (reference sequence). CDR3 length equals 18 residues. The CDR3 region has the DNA TGTGCCAGCAGTTTATTCGGACAGGCATACTCCTATAATTCACCCCTCCACTTT. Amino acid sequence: CASSLFGQAYSYNSPLHF.

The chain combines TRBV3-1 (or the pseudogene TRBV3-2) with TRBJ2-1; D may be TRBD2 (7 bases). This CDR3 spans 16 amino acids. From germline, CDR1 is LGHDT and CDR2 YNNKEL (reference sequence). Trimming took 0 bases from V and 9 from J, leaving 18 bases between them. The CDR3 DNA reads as TGTGCCAGCAGCCAAGATTGGGGGGGGGCCGTAAGTGAGCAGTTCTTC. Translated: CASSQDWGGAVSEQFF.

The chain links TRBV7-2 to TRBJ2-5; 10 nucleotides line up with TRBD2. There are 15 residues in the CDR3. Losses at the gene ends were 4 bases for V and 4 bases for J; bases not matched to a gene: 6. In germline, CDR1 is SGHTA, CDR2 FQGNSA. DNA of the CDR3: TGTGCCAGCAGCTGGAGCGGGGGGGCGGGAGAGACCCAGTACTTC. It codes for CASSWSGGAGETQYF.

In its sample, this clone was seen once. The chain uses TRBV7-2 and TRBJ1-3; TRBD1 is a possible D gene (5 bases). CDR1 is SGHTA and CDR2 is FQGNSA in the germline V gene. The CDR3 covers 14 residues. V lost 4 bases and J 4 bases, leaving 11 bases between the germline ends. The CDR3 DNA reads TGTGCCAGCAGCTCTGACAGTACAGGAAACACCATATATTTT. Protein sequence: CASSSDSTGNTIYF.

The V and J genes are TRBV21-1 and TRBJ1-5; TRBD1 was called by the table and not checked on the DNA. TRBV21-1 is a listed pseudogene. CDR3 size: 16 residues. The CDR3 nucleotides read TGTGCCAGCAGCAATGATACAGGGGATGACAATCAGCCCCAGCATTTT. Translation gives CASSNDTGDDNQPQHF.

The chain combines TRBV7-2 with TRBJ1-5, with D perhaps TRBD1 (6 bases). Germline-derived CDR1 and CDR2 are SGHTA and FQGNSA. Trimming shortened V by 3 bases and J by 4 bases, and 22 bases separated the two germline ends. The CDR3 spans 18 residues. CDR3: CASSFFTGPKTLNQPQHF. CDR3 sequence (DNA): TGTGCCAGCAGCTTTTTCACAGGGCCAAAGACCCTAAATCAGCCCCAGCATTTT.

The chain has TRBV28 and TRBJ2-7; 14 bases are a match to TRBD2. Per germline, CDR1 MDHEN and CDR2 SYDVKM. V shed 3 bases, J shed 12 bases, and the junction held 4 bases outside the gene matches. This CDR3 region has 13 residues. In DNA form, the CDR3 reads TGTGCCAGCAGTTTGGGACTAGCGGGAGCTAGGTACTTC. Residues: CASSLGLAGARYF.

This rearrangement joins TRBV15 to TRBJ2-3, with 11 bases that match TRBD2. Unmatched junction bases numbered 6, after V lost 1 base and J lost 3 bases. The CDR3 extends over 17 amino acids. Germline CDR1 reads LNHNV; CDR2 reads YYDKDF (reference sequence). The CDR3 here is CATSRATSGKRTDTQYF. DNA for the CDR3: TGTGCCACCAGCAGAGCGACTAGCGGGAAGAGAACAGATACGCAGTATTTT.

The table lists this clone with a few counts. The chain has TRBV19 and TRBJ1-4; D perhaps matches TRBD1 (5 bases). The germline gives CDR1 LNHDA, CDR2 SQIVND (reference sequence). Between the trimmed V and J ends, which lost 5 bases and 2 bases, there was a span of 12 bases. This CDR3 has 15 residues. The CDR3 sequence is CASSAPGRTNEKLFF. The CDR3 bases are TGTGCCAGTAGTGCCCCGGGACGGACTAATGAAAAACTGTTTTTT.

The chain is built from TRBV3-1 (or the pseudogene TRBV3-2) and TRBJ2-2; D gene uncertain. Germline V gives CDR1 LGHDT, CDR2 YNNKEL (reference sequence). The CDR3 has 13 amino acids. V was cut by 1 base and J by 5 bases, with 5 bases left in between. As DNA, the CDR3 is TGTGCCAGCAGCCAAGGAGGAACCGGGGAGCTGTTTTTT. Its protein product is CASSQGGTGELFF.

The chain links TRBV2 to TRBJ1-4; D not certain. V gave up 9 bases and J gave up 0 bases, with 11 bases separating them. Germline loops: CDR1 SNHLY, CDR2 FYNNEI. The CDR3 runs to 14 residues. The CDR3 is CASYGLTTNEKLFF. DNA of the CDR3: TGTGCCAGTTACGGGCTTACAACTAATGAAAAACTGTTTTTT.

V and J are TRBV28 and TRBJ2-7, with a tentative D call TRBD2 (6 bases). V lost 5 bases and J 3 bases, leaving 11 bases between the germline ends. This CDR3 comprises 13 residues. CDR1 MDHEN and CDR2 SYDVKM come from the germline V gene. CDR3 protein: CASSPPRGYEQYF. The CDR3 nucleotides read TGTGCCAGCAGTCCCCCGCGGGGCTACGAGCAGTACTTC. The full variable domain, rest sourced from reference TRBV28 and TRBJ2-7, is DVKVTQSSRYLVKRTGEKVFLECVQDMDHENMFWYRQDPGLGLRLIYFSYDVKMKEKGDIPEGYSVSREKKERFSLILESASTNQTSMYLCASSPPRGYEQYFGPGTRLTVT.

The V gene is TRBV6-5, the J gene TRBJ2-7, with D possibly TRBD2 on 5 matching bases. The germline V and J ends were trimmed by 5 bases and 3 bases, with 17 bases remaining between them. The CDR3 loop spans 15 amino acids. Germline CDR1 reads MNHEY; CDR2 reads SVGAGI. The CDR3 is CASSPQQTGFYEQYF. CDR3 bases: TGTGCCAGCAGTCCCCAACAGACGGGATTCTACGAGCAGTACTTC.